This T cell receptor (beta chain) was identified during a study of cytomegalovirus exposure and HLA in healthy donors. Study context: From about 180 million T cells, an earlier analysis saw approximately 120 million unique TCR beta sequences. Study-wide points: Later analysis showed most CMV-associated TCR beta chains appearing HLA-restricted. 150 to 200 TCR beta chains were listed as cytomegalovirus-associated.

The study ran its PCR with 60 Vbeta and 13 Jbeta primers. Assay: immunoSEQ multiplex PCR; the TCRdb copy retains only in-frame clones and omits some. The table records approximately 77,000 clones, around 78% of them present only once. With respect to this clone: Antigen specificity is unknown.

CDR1 KGHSH and CDR2 LQKENI come from the germline V gene. V gave up 2 bases and J gave up 5 bases; unmatched junction bases: 6. The length of the CDR3 is 14 residues. The rearrangement joins TRBV18 to TRBJ2-7, with 7 nucleotides matching TRBD2. The sequence came from a man between 40 and 49 years old in good health and CMV-seronegative. Sequences were obtained from PBMCs. The CDR3 region has the DNA TGTGCCAGCTCACCAACGACTAGCTGGCACGAGCAGTACTTC. Amino acid sequence: CASSPTTSWHEQYF.